This entry is about one TCR beta chain. The antigen it recognizes is unknown. A much more abundant neighbour one base away suggests this may be a read error. The sample carries other DNA sequences with the same CDR3. CD8 naive samples were obtained by positive selection for CCR7 among CD45RO-negative cells, yielding a CD45RA+CCR7+ population from which TemRA cells were excluded. The donors were healthy, HIV-negative adults with no recently reported acute infections or vaccinations. All donors were Caucasian adults living in Nashville, Tennessee, USA. Blood was obtained by leukapheresis, after which PBMCs were separated by Ficoll-Histopaque density gradient centrifugation and cryopreserved in liquid nitrogen vapor phase. Purity and quantity of every magnetically sorted T cell population were checked by analytical flow cytometry. From each sorted fraction, genomic DNA was isolated and quantified by UV absorbance on a Nanodrop 2000c.

V lost 3 bases and J lost 1 base; the stretch between them is 6 bases long. Taken from the germline V gene, the CDR1 and CDR2 loops are SGHNT and YENEEA. Spanning cysteine to phenylalanine, the CDR3 consists of 13 amino acids. Of the read, only the CDR3 DNA is kept; its 39 bases are in frame from base 1. This entry belongs to a study of shared clonotypes between healthy human individuals (dated by TCRdb to about 2020). Context from the whole study: The cohort comprised a couple of women and three men aged 18 to 49 years. For each donor, three plates each were used for CD4 naive and CD4 memory, two plates were used for CD8 naive, and one plate was used for CD8 memory. Different laboratories and diverse techniques were used to prepare libraries and sequence TCR repertoires, to increase sequencing depth and limit assay-specific biases. To estimate repertoire size and how much clonotypes are shared between individuals, the study performed deep sequencing of blood TCR repertoires from about five healthy adults. Each donor's leukapheresis produced roughly between roughly 0.85 and 10 billion PBMCs. Results the study describes overall, beyond this receptor: Incomplete sequencing was indicated by rarefaction of sorted-subset datasets, despite the large sequencing depth. Sampling was restricted to blood, and TCR repertoires in tissues likely differ from the TCR repertoires found in blood. Naive subsets generally had larger estimated clonotype richness than memory subsets did. Compared with non-shared clonotypes, clonotypes shared by all four sorted-subset donors had higher generation probabilities. The small number of donors limited the genetic and exposure-history diversity represented. Sharing across a few donors was observed for roughly 5.4% of naive CD4, over 3% of naive CD8, about 2.3% of memory CD4, and approximately 0.41% of memory CD8 clonotypes. Pairwise subsampling led to the expectation that sequencing depth would affect the degree of clonotype sharing among donors.

Using the deep immunoSEQ assay, multiplex PCR amplified TCR CDR3 regions from genomic DNA. For each cell subset, the extracted genomic DNA was distributed evenly across all wells of several immunoSEQ 96-well plates, and each plate served as one replicate. Each replicate PCR for sorted subsets received about 210 ng genomic DNA, equal to roughly 30,000 T cell genomes. Purified libraries were measured with a Qubit 3.0 fluorometer, size-checked on a Bioanalyzer 2100, and measured again with the KAPA Library Quantification kit. Every immunoSEQ 96-well plate was sequenced on a dedicated single-read 150-cycle Illumina NextSeq 550 flow cell. Per the original workflow: Because the immunoSEQ output included only junctional sequences and no quality scores, the filtering could not be the same as the filtering used for full-length reads. To assign V/J genes and CDR3, sequences were annotated using PyIR, a Python wrapper for IgBLAST v1.9, with IMGT germline references. Reads were removed for weak V/J assignments (E-value above 1e-6), missing CDR3, stop codons, out-of-frame junctions, or ambiguous translated residues. A V3J clonotype was defined by an identical inferred V gene, J gene, and CDR3 amino acid sequence. Percentage overlap between repertoires was computed as shared unique clonotypes divided by the size of the smaller repertoire. RTK rarefaction, the Chao1 estimator, and Recon v2.1 estimates of unobserved clonotypes were used to assess repertoire richness. Generation probabilities for all TCRbeta clonotypes obtained by the gDNA method from a handful of donors were computed using OLGA. In its TCRdb copy, this immuneACCESS table keeps in-frame sequences only and misses some clones. Where compared with another copy, unresolved V genes explain less than half of these, and the others have no known cause. V, J and clone size reflect that table, while D and trimming were determined from the DNA. Within this sample are about 2.1 million clones, with approximately 94% of them counted one time only. Of the sample, around 1.7% is held by the ten largest clones.

Material: naive CD8+ T cells from PBMCs. The cell subset or site label for this specimen denotes: CD45RA+CCR7+. This receptor was obtained from a young man in good health. Some clones in this sample may be carry-over from other donors' samples. The chain couples TRBV11-3 to TRBJ1-1; a weak D assignment points to TRBD1 (5 bases agree). CDR3 region: CASSLGGNTEAFF. The bases are TGTGCCAGCAGCTTGGGGGGGAACACTGAAGCTTTCTTT. Reference TRBV11-3 and TRBJ1-1 genes cover what lies past the CDR3, so the full variable domain is EAGVVQSPRYKIIEKKQPVAFWCNPISGHNTLYWYLQNLGQGPELLIRYENEEAVDDSQLPKDRFSAERLKGVDSTLKIQPAELGDSAVYLCASSLGGNTEAFFGQGTRLTVV.